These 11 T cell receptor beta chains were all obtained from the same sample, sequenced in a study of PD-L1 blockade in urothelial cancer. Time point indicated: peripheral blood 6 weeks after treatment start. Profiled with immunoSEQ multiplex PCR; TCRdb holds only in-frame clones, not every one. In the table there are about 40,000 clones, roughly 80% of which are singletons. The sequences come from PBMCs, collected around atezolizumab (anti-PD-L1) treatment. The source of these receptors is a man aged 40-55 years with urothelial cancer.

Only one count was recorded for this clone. CDR3 amino acids: CASSHRLAGTDTQYF. In nucleotides, the CDR3 is TGTGCCAGTAGTCACCGACTAGCGGGCACAGATACGCAGTATTTT. The J gene is TRBJ2-3, the V gene TRBV19; TRBD2 matches at 9 bases. Trimming took 5 bases from V and 1 from J; bases not matched to a gene: 4. The CDR3 contains 15 residues. Germline CDR1 and CDR2: LNHDA and SQIVND (reference sequence).

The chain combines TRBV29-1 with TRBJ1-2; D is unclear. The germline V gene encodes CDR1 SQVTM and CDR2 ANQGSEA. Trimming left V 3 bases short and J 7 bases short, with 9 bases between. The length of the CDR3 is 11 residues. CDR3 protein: CSVDSQSGYTF. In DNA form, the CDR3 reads TGCAGCGTTGACTCCCAGTCTGGCTACACCTTC. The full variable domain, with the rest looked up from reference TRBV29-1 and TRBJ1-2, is SAVISQKPSRDICQRGTSLTIQCQVDSQVTMMFWYRQQPGQSLTLIATANQGSEATYESGFVIDKFPISRPNLTFSTLTVSNMSPEDSSIYLCSVDSQSGYTFGSGTRLTVV.

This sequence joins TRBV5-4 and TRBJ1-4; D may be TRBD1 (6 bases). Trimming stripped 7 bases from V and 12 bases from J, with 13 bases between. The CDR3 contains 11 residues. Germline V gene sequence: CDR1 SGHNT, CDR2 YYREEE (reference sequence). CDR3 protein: CASSRGGELFF. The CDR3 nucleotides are TGTGCCAGCTCCCGTGGGGGCGAACTGTTTTTT.

This CDR3 is CASSGTGSGNTIYF. The CDR3 DNA follows: TGTGCCAGCAGCGGGACGGGATCTGGAAACACCATATATTTT. This chain connects TRBV9 to TRBJ1-3, with D unclear. The ends were cut back, 3 bases at V and 1 base at J, with 8 bases in the middle. CDR1 and CDR2 (germline): SGDLS, YYNGEE. The CDR3 length is 14 residues.

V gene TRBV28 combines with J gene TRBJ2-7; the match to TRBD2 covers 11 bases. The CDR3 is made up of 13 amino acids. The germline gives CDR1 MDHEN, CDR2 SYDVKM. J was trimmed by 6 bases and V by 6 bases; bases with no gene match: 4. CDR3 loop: CASRLAGEVEQYF. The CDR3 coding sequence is TGTGCCAGCAGACTAGCGGGAGAAGTCGAGCAGTACTTC.

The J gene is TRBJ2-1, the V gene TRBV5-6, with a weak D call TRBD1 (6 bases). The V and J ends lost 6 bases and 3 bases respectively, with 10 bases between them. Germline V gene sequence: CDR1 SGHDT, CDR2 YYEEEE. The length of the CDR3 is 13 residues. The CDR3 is CASTKDSYNEQFF. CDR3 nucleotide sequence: TGTGCCAGCACCAAGGACAGCTACAATGAGCAGTTCTTC.

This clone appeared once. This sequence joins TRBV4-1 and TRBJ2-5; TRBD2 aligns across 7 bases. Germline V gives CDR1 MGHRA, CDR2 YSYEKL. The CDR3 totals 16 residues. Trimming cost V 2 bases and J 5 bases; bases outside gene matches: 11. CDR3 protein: CASSQTAGVLGETQYF. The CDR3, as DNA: TGCGCCAGCAGCCAAACGGCGGGAGTCTTGGGGGAGACCCAGTACTTC.

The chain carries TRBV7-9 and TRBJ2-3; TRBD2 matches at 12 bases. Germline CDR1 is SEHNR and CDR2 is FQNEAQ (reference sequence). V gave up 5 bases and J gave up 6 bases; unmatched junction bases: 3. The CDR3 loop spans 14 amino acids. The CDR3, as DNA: TGTGCCAGCAGCCCTCTAGCGGGAGGGGATACGCAGTATTTT. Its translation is CASSPLAGGDTQYF.

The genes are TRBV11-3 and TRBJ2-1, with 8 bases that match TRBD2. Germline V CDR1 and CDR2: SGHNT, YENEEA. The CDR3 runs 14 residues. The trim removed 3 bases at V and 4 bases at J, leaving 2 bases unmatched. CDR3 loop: CASSLSGSYNEQFF. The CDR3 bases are TGTGCCAGCAGCTTGAGCGGGAGTTACAATGAGCAGTTCTTC.

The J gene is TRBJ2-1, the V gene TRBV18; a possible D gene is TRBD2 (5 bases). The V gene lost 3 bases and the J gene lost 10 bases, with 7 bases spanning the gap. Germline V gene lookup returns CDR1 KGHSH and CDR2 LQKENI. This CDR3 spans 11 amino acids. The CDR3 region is CASSPEVEQFF. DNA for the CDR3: TGTGCCAGCTCACCGGAGGTCGAGCAGTTCTTC.

Written as DNA, the CDR3 is TGTGCCAGCAGTCCCGCCTGGACTAGCGGGAGCGATGAGCAGTTCTTC. Protein product: CASSPAWTSGSDEQFF. The chain couples TRBV28 to TRBJ2-1, with 13 bases lining up with TRBD2. Per the germline V gene, CDR1 is MDHEN and CDR2 is SYDVKM. This CDR3 region has 16 residues. The ends lost 5 bases at V and 8 bases at J; junction bases unmatched: 9.